This T cell receptor beta chain was recorded in a study of blood T cell repertoires in COVID-19. Germline assignment: CDR1 SGHRS and CDR2 YFSETQ. J gave up 3 bases and V 1 base, and 4 bases lay outside the gene matches. The CDR3 length is 15 residues. Produced via immunoSEQ multiplex PCR; TCRdb's table is partial and in-frame only. This table has approximately 65,000 clones, over 75% appearing once. This sequence originates from a human donor in a cohort sampled during active COVID-19. The specimen was peripheral blood. The chain is built from TRBV5-1 and TRBJ2-5; TRBD1 matches 9 bases. The CDR3 bases are TGCGCCAGCAGCTTGACAGGGGGCATGGAAGAGACCCAGTACTTC. Translated, it gives CASSLTGGMEETQYF.